The source of this T cell receptor (beta chain) is a study of T cell repertoires in cytomegalovirus infection. About this clonotype itself: The antigen is not known.

Per the germline V gene, CDR1 is SEHNR and CDR2 is FQNEAQ (reference sequence). The CDR3 is 13 residues long. V lost 6 bases, J lost 9 bases, and 17 bases lay in between. One entry per CDR3 protein, called by TCRdb with MiXCR from the reads. The table has just over 450,000 distinct CDR3 sequences, about 42% seen once. The V call is TRBV7-9, the J call TRBJ1-1; D is ambiguous. The sequence derives from a human donor in good health (CMV status not recorded). Some clones in this sample may be carry-over from other donors' samples. The sample in question was cultured PBMCs, obtained from culture after CMV antigen stimulation. The CDR3 nucleotides are TGTGCCAGCAGGGAAGCGGATCTCCCCAAAGCTTTCTTT. Encoded protein: CASREADLPKAFF. The entire variable domain, with the rest obtained from reference TRBV7-9 and TRBJ1-1, is as follows: DTGVSQNPRHKITKRGQNVTFRCDPISEHNRLYWYRQTLGQGPEFLTYFQNEAQLEKSRLLSDRFSAERPKGSFSTLEIQRTEQGDSAMYLCASREADLPKAFFGQGTRLTVV.